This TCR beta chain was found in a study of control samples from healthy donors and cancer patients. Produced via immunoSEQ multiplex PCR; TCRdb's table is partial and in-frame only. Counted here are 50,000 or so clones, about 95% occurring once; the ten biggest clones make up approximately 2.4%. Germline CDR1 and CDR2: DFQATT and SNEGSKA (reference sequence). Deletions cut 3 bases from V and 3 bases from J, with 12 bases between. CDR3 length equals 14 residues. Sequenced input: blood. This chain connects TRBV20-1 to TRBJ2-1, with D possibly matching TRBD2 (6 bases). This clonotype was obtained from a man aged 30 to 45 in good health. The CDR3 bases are TGCAGTGCTAGTGCGGACTACCTCTACAATGAGCAGTTCTTC. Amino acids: CSASADYLYNEQFF.